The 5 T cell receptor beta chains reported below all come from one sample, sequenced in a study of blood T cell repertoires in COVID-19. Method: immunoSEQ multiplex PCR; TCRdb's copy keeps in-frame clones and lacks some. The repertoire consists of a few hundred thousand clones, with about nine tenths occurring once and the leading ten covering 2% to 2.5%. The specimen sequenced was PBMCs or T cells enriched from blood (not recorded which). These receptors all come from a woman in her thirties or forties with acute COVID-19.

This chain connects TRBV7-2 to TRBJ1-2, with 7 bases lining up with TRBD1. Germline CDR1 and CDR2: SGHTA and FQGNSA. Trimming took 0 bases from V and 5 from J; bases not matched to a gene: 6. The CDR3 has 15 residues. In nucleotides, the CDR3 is TGTGCCAGCAGCTTAGCACAGGGGCAGGGATATGGCTACACCTTC. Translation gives CASSLAQGQGYGYTF.

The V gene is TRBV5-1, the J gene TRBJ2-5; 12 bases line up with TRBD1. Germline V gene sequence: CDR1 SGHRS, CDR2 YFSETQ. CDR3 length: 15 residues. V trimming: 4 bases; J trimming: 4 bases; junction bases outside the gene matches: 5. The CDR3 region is CASSIRDRGRETQYF. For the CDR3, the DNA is TGCGCCAGCAGCATCCGGGACAGGGGGCGAGAGACCCAGTACTTC.

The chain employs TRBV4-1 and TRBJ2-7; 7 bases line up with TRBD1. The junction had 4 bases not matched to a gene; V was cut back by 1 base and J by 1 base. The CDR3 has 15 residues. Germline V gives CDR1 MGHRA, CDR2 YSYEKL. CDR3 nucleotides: TGCGCCAGCAGCCAAGTTCCGGGACAGTCCTACGAGCAGTACTTC. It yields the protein CASSQVPGQSYEQYF.

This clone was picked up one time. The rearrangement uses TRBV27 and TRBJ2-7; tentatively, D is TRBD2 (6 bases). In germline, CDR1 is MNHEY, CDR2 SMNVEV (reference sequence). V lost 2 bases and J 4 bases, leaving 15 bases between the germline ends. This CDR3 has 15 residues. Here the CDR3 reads CASSLASRRAYEQYV. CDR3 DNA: TGTGCCAGCAGTTTAGCGTCTAGGAGGGCTTACGAGCAGTACGTC.

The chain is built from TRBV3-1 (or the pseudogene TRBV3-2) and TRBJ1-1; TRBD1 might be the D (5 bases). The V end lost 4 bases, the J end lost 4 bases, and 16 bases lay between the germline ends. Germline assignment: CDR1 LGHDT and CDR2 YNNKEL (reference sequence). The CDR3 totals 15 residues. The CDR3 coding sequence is TGTGCCAGCAGCCCTTGGGCTTCTAGGGGCACTGAAGCTTTCTTT. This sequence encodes CASSPWASRGTEAFF.